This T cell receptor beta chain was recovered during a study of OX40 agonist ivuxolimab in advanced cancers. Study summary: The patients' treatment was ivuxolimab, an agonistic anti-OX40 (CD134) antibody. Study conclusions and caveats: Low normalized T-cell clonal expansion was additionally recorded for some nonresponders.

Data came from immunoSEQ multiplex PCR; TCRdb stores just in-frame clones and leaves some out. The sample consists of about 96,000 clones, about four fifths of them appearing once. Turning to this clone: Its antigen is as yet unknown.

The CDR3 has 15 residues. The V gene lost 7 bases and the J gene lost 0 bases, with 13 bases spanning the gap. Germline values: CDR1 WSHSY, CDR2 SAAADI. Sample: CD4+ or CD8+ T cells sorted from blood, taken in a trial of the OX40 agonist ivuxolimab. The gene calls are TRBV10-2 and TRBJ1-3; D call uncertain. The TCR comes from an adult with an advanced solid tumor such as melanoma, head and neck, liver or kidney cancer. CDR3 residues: CASTLEINSGNTIYF. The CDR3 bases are TGCGCCAGCACCCTAGAAATTAACTCTGGAAACACCATATATTTT.